The rows below give T cell receptor beta chains drawn from one sample of a study of T cells in Graves' hyperthyroidism and ophthalmopathy. MiXCR, applied by TCRdb to the multiplex PCR reads, yields one record per CDR3 protein. The sample records fewer than 750,000 distinct CDR3 sequences, roughly 15% being singletons. The sample comprised blood. These receptors were obtained from a woman aged 40 to 50 with Graves' ophthalmopathy. Both conserved end residues are part of each CDR3. D genes are given only for firm matches. Where a row states a size, it is once, few, many or the class of an expanded clone; other rows omit it.

J gene,V gene,clone size,D gene,CDR3 DNA,CDR3 protein
TRBJ1-1,TRBV2,many,NA,TGTGCCAGCAGTGCACAGGGCACTGAAGCTTTCTTT,CASSAQGTEAFF
TRBJ1-2,TRBV28,many,TRBD1,TGTGCCAGCAGTTCCACCGGGACAGGGCAGGGCTACACCTTC,CASSSTGTGQGYTF
TRBJ1-1,TRBV10-2,few,NA,TGCGCCAGCAGTGAGGCGGACCGAGACACTGAAGCTTTCTTT,CASSEADRDTEAFF
TRBJ1-5,TRBV7-2,NA,NA,TGTGCCAGCAGCTATAGCCCAGTCAGTAATCAGCCCCAGCATTTT,CASSYSPVSNQPQHF
TRBJ1-1,TRBV28,NA,TRBD1,TGTGCCAGCAGTTTCCTAGACAGGGAATCTTTCTTT,CASSFLDRESFF
TRBJ1-1,TRBV6-5,NA,TRBD1,TGTGCCAGCAGTTACCCGACAGGGGTAGGCACTGAAGCTTTCTTT,CASSYPTGVGTEAFF
TRBJ2-1,TRBV20-1,many,TRBD1,TGCAGTGCTTTGACAGGGGCGAGCTCCTACAATGAGCAGTTCTTC,CSALTGASSYNEQFF
TRBJ1-1,TRBV10-3,NA,NA,TGTGCCATCAGTGCAGACACGGTGAACACTGAAGCTTTCTTT,CAISADTVNTEAFF
TRBJ1-5,TRBV20-1,few,TRBD1,TGCAGTGCTGAGACTACTACGGACAGGAGCAATCAGCCCCAGCATTTT,CSAETTTDRSNQPQHF
TRBJ2-7,TRBV25-1,many,TRBD1,TGTGCCAGCAGTGGTACAGGGGGCGAGCAGTACTTC,CASSGTGGEQYF
TRBJ2-3,TRBV12-3/TRBV12-4,few,NA,TGTGCCAGCACCGCCCAGGGTTCTGTTACAGATACGCAGTATTTT,CASTAQGSVTDTQYF
TRBJ2-2,TRBV30,many,NA,TGTGCCTGGAGCGCGGACGGTGGAAGGGAGCTGTTTTTT,CAWSADGGRELFF
TRBJ1-1,TRBV6-2/TRBV6-3,many,NA,TGTGCCAGCAGCTACAGGCGAGGCACTGAAGCTTTCTTT,CASSYRRGTEAFF
TRBJ2-5,TRBV4-1,few,NA,TGCGCCAGCAGCCAAGACCTGGAAAAAGAGACCCAGTACTTC,CASSQDLEKETQYF
TRBJ2-2,TRBV18,NA,TRBD1,TGTGCCAGCTCCCCTGGACAGGCCTCTTCGGCCGGGGAGCTGTTTTTT,CASSPGQASSAGELFF
TRBJ1-2,TRBV6-1,many,TRBD1,TGTGCCAGCAGTCCGGACAGGTTTGGAAGGATGAATGGCTACACCTTC,CASSPDRFGRMNGYTF
TRBJ2-2,TRBV7-8,NA,NA,TGTGCCAGCACCCTCACTCGGGGGACCGGGGAGCTGTTTTTT,CASTLTRGTGELFF
TRBJ2-2,TRBV15,NA,TRBD2,TGTGCCACCCACATAGCGGGAGGGACCGGGGAGCTGTTTTTT,CATHIAGGTGELFF
TRBJ1-1,TRBV10-3,few,NA,TGTGCCATCAGTGATATAGGGGATACTGAAGCTTTCTTT,CAISDIGDTEAFF
TRBJ1-1,TRBV6-5,few,NA,TGTGCCAGCAGTTACTCGTTACTCGCCGGTACTGAAGCTTTCTTT,CASSYSLLAGTEAFF
TRBJ2-5,TRBV11-2,NA,TRBD1,TGTGCCAGCAGCCGTCCTCGGGACAGGGTTCGAGAGACCCAGTACTTC,CASSRPRDRVRETQYF
TRBJ2-7,TRBV18,few,NA,TGTGCCAGCTCACCCCCGGGACCAGACTACGAGCAGTACTTC,CASSPPGPDYEQYF
TRBJ1-1,TRBV4-3,NA,NA,TGCGCCAGCAGCCAAGTAGGAGGATACCTGAACACTGAAGCTTTCTTT,CASSQVGGYLNTEAFF
TRBJ1-2,TRBV12-3/TRBV12-4,many,NA,TGTGCCAGCAGTTTAGGGTCCGGGGGCGCCGGCTATGGCTACACCTTC,CASSLGSGGAGYGYTF
TRBJ1-1,TRBV10-3,many,NA,TGTGCCATCACGGCGGTGGAGAACACTGAAGCTTTCTTT,CAITAVENTEAFF
TRBJ1-2,TRBV6-5,many,NA,TGTGCCAGCAGTTTGGACGTAACCACTAACTATGGCTACACCTTC,CASSLDVTTNYGYTF
TRBJ2-5,TRBV12-3/TRBV12-4,many,NA,TGTGCCAGCAGTTTTACTTCCCTGAGGGAGACCCAGTACTTC,CASSFTSLRETQYF
TRBJ2-7,TRBV15,many,TRBD1,TGTGCCACCAGCGTAATCCCGGGACAGGGGTCCGAGCAGTACTTC,CATSVIPGQGSEQYF
TRBJ1-3,TRBV19,NA,NA,TGTGCCACCCAGTTATTAGGGGGTTCAGGAAACACCATATATTTT,CATQLLGGSGNTIYF
TRBJ2-1,TRBV30,NA,TRBD1,TGTGCCTGGAGCGAGGGACAGAGCTCCTACAATGAGCAGTTCTTC,CAWSEGQSSYNEQFF
TRBJ2-7,TRBV7-2,NA,TRBD1,TGTGCCAGCAGCGCCACGGGACAGGGCTCCTACGAGCAGTACTTC,CASSATGQGSYEQYF
TRBJ2-7,TRBV15,NA,TRBD1,TGTGCCACCAGCAGACTGCAAGACAGGGCCATGAGAAACGAGCAGTACTTC,CATSRLQDRAMRNEQYF
TRBJ2-7,TRBV20-1,many,NA,TGCAGTGTTAGAGGACTCGACTACGAGCAGTACTTC,CSVRGLDYEQYF
TRBJ1-2,TRBV19,many,NA,TGTGCCAGTAGTATTTCGGGGGGCCGGGCAGCTAAAGACTATGGCTACACCTTC,CASSISGGRAAKDYGYTF
TRBJ1-3,TRBV6-5,once,TRBD1,TGTGCCAGCAGTTACACACGACAGGGAGGCACCATATATTTT,CASSYTRQGGTIYF
TRBJ2-7,TRBV12-3/TRBV12-4,NA,TRBD2,TGTGCCAGCAGTTTAGATCGGGAGCGGGAGTACGAGCAGTACTTC,CASSLDREREYEQYF
TRBJ2-7,TRBV4-1,NA,NA,TGCGCCGGCAGCTTTGGGCGGGGAAGCTCCTACGAGCAGTACTTC,CAGSFGRGSSYEQYF
TRBJ1-2,TRBV6-5,many,NA,TGTGCCAGCAGTTACTCGGGGGGACCTAACTATGGCTACACCTTC,CASSYSGGPNYGYTF
TRBJ2-5,TRBV6-2/TRBV6-3,many,NA,TGTGCCAGCAGTTACTCCCCGTCGAGTCAGGGGCGGGAGACCCAGTACTTC,CASSYSPSSQGRETQYF
TRBJ2-7,TRBV7-8,many,NA,TGTGCCAGCAGCTTTGGCTGGATTAACTACGAGCAGTACTTC,CASSFGWINYEQYF